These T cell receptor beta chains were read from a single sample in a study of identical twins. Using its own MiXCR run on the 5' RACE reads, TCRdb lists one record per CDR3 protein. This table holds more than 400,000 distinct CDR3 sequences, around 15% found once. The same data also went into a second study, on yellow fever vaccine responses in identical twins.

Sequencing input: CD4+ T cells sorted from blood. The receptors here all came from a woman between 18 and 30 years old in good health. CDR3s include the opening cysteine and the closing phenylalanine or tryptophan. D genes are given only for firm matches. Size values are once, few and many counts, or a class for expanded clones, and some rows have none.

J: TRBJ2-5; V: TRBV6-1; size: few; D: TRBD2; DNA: TGTGCCAGCAGTCGGCTACCGGGACTAGCGGGGACACAAGAGACCCAGTACTTC; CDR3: CASSRLPGLAGTQETQYF
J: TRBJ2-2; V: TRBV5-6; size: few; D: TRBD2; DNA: TGTGCCAGCAGCTTGTTGGCGGGAGGGCCAAACGGGGAGCTGTTTTTT; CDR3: CASSLLAGGPNGELFF
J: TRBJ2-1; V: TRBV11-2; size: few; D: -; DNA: TGTGCCAGCAGCCCTAGACAGTACCCGAGCTCCTACAATGAGCAGTTCTTC; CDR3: CASSPRQYPSSYNEQFF
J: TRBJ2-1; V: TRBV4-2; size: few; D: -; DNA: TGTGCCAGCAGCCAAGAGCCTAGGGGCTCCTACAATGAGCAGTTCTTC; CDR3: CASSQEPRGSYNEQFF
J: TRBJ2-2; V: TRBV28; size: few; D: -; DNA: TGTGCCAGCACCGACAGTAACACCGGGGAGCTGTTTTTT; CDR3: CASTDSNTGELFF
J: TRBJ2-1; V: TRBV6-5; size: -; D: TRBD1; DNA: TGTGCCAGCAGTATCCCGACAGGGGTCCTGCTCTTC; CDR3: CASSIPTGVLLF
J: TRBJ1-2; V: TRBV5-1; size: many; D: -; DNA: TGCGCCAGCAGCACGGAACAGGGAATCTATGGCTACACCTTC; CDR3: CASSTEQGIYGYTF
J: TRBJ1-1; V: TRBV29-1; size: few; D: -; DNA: TGCAGCGCAGGGAACACTGAAGCTTTCTTT; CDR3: CSAGNTEAFF
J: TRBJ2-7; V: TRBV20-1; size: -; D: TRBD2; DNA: TGCAGTGCTAGAGACGGGACTAGCGGGAGAACTCTCAACTACGAGCAGTACTTC; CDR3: CSARDGTSGRTLNYEQYF
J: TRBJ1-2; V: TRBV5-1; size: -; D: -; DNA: TGCGCCAGCAGCTTGGATGGCAGGGAAGTGTCTGGCTACACCTTC; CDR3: CASSLDGREVSGYTF
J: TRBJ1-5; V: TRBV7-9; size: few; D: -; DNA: TGTGCCAGCAGCCCTGGTACCACCCAGCCCCAGCATTTT; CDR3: CASSPGTTQPQHF
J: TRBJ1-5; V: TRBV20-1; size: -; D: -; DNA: TGCAGTGCTAGGAAGCCCGAAGGGAGCAATCAGCCCCAGCATTTT; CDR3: CSARKPEGSNQPQHF
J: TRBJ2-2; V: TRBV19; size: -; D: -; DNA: TGTGCCAGTAGTATAGATCTAGAGCTCGTGCCCGGGGAGCTGTTTTTT; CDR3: CASSIDLELVPGELFF
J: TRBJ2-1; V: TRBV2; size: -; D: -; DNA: TGTGCCAGCAGTGACCGGGGAATCTCCTACAATGAGCAGTTCTTC; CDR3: CASSDRGISYNEQFF
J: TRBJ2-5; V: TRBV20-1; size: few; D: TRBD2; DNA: TGCAGTGCTAGCGGGAGGGCCCTTGAGACCCAGTACTTC; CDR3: CSASGRALETQYF
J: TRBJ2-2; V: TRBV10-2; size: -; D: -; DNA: TGCGCCAGCACCCTAGGACGGACCCCGAACACCGGGGAGCTGTTTTTT; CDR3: CASTLGRTPNTGELFF
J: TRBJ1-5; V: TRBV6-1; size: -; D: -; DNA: TGTGCCAGCAGTGATTGGACCACGGCCCAGCATTTT; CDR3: CASSDWTTAQHF
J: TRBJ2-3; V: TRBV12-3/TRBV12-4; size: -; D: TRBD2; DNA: TGTGCCAGCAGCCCCAACCTCGGGGGGAGCACAGATACGCAGTATTTT; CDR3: CASSPNLGGSTDTQYF
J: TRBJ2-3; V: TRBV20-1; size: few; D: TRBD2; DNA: TGCAGTGCTAGAGATCCTAGCGGGAGCACAGATACGCAGTATTTT; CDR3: CSARDPSGSTDTQYF
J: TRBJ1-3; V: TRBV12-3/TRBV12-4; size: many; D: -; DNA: TGTGCCAGCAGATCGGGACTGCTGGGAAACACCATATATTTT; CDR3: CASRSGLLGNTIYF
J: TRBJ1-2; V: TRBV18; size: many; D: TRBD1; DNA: TGTGCCAGCTACACCGGGACAGGGTACGGCTACACCTTC; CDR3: CASYTGTGYGYTF
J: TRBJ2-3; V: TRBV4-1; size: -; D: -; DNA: TGCGCCAGCAGCCAAGACCCCAGCGGTTGGAACACAGATACGCAGTATTTT; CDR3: CASSQDPSGWNTDTQYF
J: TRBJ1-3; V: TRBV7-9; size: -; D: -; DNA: TGTGCCAGCAGGGGCCGTCGGGGCTCTGGAAACACCATATATTTT; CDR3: CASRGRRGSGNTIYF
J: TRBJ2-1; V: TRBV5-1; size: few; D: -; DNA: TGCGCCAGCAGCGCTGGACTCATATACAATGAGCAGTTCTTC; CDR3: CASSAGLIYNEQFF
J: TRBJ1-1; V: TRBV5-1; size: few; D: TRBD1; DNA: TGCGCCAGCAGCTTGGAGGGACAGGGGAAGATGAACACTGAAGCTTTCTTT; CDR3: CASSLEGQGKMNTEAFF
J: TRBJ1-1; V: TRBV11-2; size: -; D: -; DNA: TGTGCCAGCAGCCCGCATGGAGTTACCAAAGCTTTCTTT; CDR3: CASSPHGVTKAFF